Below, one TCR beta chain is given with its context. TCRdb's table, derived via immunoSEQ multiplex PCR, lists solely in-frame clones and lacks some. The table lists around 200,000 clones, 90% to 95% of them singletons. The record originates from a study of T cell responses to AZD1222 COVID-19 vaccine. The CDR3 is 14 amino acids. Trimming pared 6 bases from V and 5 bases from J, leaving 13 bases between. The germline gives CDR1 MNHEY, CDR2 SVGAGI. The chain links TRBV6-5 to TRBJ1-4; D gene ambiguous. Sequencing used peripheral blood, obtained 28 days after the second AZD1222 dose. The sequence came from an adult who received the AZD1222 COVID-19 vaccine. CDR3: CASSHTDLNEKLFF. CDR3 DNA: TGTGCCAGCAGCCACACAGATTTAAATGAAAAACTGTTTTTT.